This passage covers 21 T cell receptor beta chains from one sample sequenced in a study of beta chain features in type 1 diabetes. Regarding the study as a whole: A moderate, significant TCRB CDR3 shortening appeared in type 1 diabetes across four CD4+ subsets.

Of the isolated RNA, all was reverse transcribed, and so the sequenced material was expressed TCRB transcripts. TCRdb's table, derived via immunoSEQ multiplex PCR, lists solely in-frame clones and lacks some. The sample yields hundreds of thousands of clones, about an eighth seen once. These receptors are not linked to any known antigen. Sequencing was done on a sample of naive CD4+ T cells from blood. Source of these receptors: a man aged 18 to 30 with type 1 diabetes.

This clone has just a few counts. The V call is TRBV29-1, the J call TRBJ1-2, with 9 bases matching TRBD1. Germline CDR1 is SQVTM and CDR2 is ANQGSEA. V shed 6 bases, J shed 4 bases, and the junction held 9 bases outside the gene matches. CDR3 size: 14 residues. The CDR3 loop reads CSVAGQGFGYGYTF. For the CDR3, the DNA is TGCAGCGTCGCGGGACAGGGATTTGGCTATGGCTACACCTTC.

The chain is built from TRBV19 and TRBJ1-2; no definite D call. Per the germline V gene, CDR1 is LNHDA and CDR2 is SQIVND (reference sequence). Trimming pared 2 bases from V and 5 bases from J, leaving 9 bases between. This CDR3 spans 13 amino acids. The CDR3 DNA is TGTGCCAGTAGTATACAGACGGAGTATGGCTACACCTTC. Translated, it gives CASSIQTEYGYTF.

Notes on this clone: At one end, the junction sequence differs from germline, possibly due to a read error. This chain uses TRBV7-7 with TRBJ2-1; 7 positions match TRBD1. Germline V gene data show CDR1 as SSHAT and CDR2 as FNYEAQ (reference sequence). The length of the CDR3 is 13 residues. CDR3 region: CASSTQGVGEQFF. The CDR3 DNA is TGTGCTAGCAGCACCCAGGGGGTTGGTGAGCAGTTCTTC. Combining the CDR3 with reference TRBV7-7 and TRBJ2-1 gives the whole variable domain GAGVSQSPRYKVTKRGQDVTLRCDPISSHATLYWYQQALGQGPEFLTYFNYEAQPDKSGLPSDRFSAERPEGSISTLTIQRTEQRDSAMYRCASSTQGVGEQFFGPGTRLTVL.

The rearrangement links TRBV20-1 to TRBJ2-1; a weak D match, TRBD2 (5 bases). This CDR3 region has 11 residues. The ends were cut back, 4 bases at V and 8 bases at J, with 9 bases in the middle. The germline gives CDR1 DFQATT, CDR2 SNEGSKA (reference sequence). In DNA form, the CDR3 reads TGCAGTGCTAATTTGCGGGATGAGCAGTTCTTC. Translated, it gives CSANLRDEQFF.

The chain is built from TRBV7-8 and TRBJ2-7; 9 nucleotides line up with TRBD1. This CDR3 spans 14 amino acids. Per germline, CDR1 SGHVS and CDR2 FQNEAQ. V dropped 5 bases and J dropped 5; count of bases not matched to a gene: 7. This CDR3 reads CASSPQTGGNEQYF. The CDR3 DNA is TGTGCCAGCAGCCCACAGACAGGGGGTAACGAGCAGTACTTC.

The chain links TRBV5-4 to TRBJ2-7, with 9 bases fitting TRBD1. The germline V gene has CDR1 SGHNT and CDR2 YYREEE (reference sequence). Losses at the gene ends were 4 bases for V and 7 bases for J; bases not matched to a gene: 6. The CDR3 contains 13 residues. The CDR3 sequence: CASSPGQGKEQYF. CDR3 nucleotides: TGTGCCAGCAGCCCGGGACAGGGTAAGGAGCAGTACTTC.

This chain joins TRBV30 and TRBJ2-3, with 11 bases lining up with TRBD2. Germline V gene lookup returns CDR1 GTSNPN and CDR2 SVGIG (reference sequence). The CDR3 has 12 amino acids. CDR3 sequence reads: CTTSGVTDTQYF. Written as DNA, the CDR3 is TGTACGACTAGCGGGGTCACAGATACGCAGTATTTT. Together with reference TRBV30 and TRBJ2-3, the CDR3 gives the full variable domain: SQTIHQWPATLVQPVGSPLSLECTVEGTSNPNLYWYRQAAGRGLQLLFYSVGIGQISSEVPQNLSASRPQDRQFILSSKKLLLSDSGFYLCTTSGVTDTQYFGPGTRLTVL.

For this clone: Other DNA sequences of this sample code for an identical CDR3. V usage is TRBV7-2 and J usage is TRBJ2-7, with 8 bases lining up with TRBD1. V trimming: 3 bases; J trimming: 3 bases; junction bases outside the gene matches: 4. Germline V gene data show CDR1 as SGHTA and CDR2 as FQGNSA. CDR3 size: 14 residues. The CDR3 sequence: CASSFGQGLYEQYF. The CDR3 region has the DNA TGTGCCAGCAGCTTCGGACAGGGTCTCTACGAGCAGTACTTC.

This clone was seen only a few times. The DNA for the CDR3 is TGCGCCAGCAGCGAGGACAGGGTCTACGAGCAGTACTTC. Its translation is CASSEDRVYEQYF. The chain has TRBV5-1 and TRBJ2-7; 8 nucleotides match TRBD1. The CDR3 is 13 residues long. V lost 4 bases and J lost 3; bases outside the gene matches: 3. Germline CDR1 and CDR2: SGHRS and YFSETQ.

The CDR3 here is CASSLRGHSGNEQYF. CDR3 nucleotide sequence: TGTGCCAGCAGTCTCCGGGGCCACTCAGGTAACGAGCAGTACTTC. The chain has TRBV5-4 and TRBJ2-7, with D perhaps given as TRBD1 or TRBD2 (5 bases each). CDR3 length equals 15 residues. Trimming left V 5 bases short and J 5 bases short, with 20 bases between. Germline assignment: CDR1 SGHNT and CDR2 YYREEE (reference sequence). Together with reference TRBV5-4 and TRBJ2-7, the CDR3 gives the full variable domain: ETGVTQSPTHLIKTRGQQVTLRCSSQSGHNTVSWYQQALGQGPQFIFQYYREEENGRGNFPPRFSGLQFPNYSSELNVNALELDDSALYLCASSLRGHSGNEQYFGPGTRLTVT.

This clone was counted only a few times. This rearrangement joins TRBV29-1 to TRBJ2-5; TRBD1 or TRBD2 may be the D gene (5 bases each). Trimming removed 8 bases from V and 4 bases from J, with 14 bases in between. Per germline, CDR1 SQVTM and CDR2 ANQGSEA. The CDR3 runs 12 residues. The CDR3 sequence: CSSEGSGETQYF. Written as DNA, the CDR3 is TGCAGCAGCGAGGGGAGTGGAGAGACCCAGTACTTC.

The table lists this clone with a few counts. This rearrangement joins TRBV7-2 to TRBJ2-7, with 7 bases lining up with TRBD1. CDR1 is SGHTA, CDR2 FQGNSA, per germline. V lost 5 bases, J lost 0 bases, and 4 bases stayed unmatched. The CDR3 is made up of 14 amino acids. CDR3 loop: CASSETGDSYEQYF. The DNA for the CDR3 is TGTGCCAGCAGCGAAACAGGGGACTCCTACGAGCAGTACTTC.

Only one count was recorded for this clone. The chain recombines TRBV30 with TRBJ2-3, with TRBD2 matching over 9 bases. V lost 0 bases, J lost 5 bases, and 0 bases stayed unmatched. The CDR3 totals 13 residues. From germline, CDR1 is GTSNPN and CDR2 SVGIG (reference sequence). In DNA, the CDR3 is TGTGCCTGGAGTGTACTAGCGGGAGATACGCAGTATTTT. The encoded protein is CAWSVLAGDTQYF.

There are a few counts of this clone. V usage is TRBV30 and J usage is TRBJ2-1, with TRBD1 as a possible D gene (7 bases). The CDR3 is made up of 12 amino acids. With 5 bases removed from V and 12 bases from J, the gap between germline ends came to 17 bases. In germline, CDR1 is GTSNPN, CDR2 SVGIG (reference sequence). CDR3 sequence reads: CAWRTGGVGQFF. The CDR3 coding sequence is TGTGCCTGGCGGACAGGCGGGGTGGGGCAGTTCTTC. The complete variable domain, with remaining parts taken from reference TRBV30 and TRBJ2-1, reads SQTIHQWPATLVQPVGSPLSLECTVEGTSNPNLYWYRQAAGRGLQLLFYSVGIGQISSEVPQNLSASRPQDRQFILSSKKLLLSDSGFYLCAWRTGGVGQFFGPGTRLTVL.

This clone was seen a few times. The chain is built from TRBV21-1 and TRBJ1-1. TRBV21-1 is listed as a pseudogene. The CDR3 extends over 15 amino acids. CDR3 nucleotide sequence: TGTGCCAGCAGCAAAGTTTCCGCTATGAACACTGAAGCTTTCTTT. Protein: CASSKVSAMNTEAFF.

This chain uses TRBV7-9 with TRBJ1-2; 7 positions agree with TRBD1. Unmatched junction bases numbered 11, after V lost 9 bases and J lost 1 base. CDR3 length equals 15 residues. Germline assignment: CDR1 SEHNR and CDR2 FQNEAQ (reference sequence). The CDR3 coding sequence is TGTGCCAGTTGGAGTGGGACAGACTATAACTATGGCTACACCTTC. It translates to CASWSGTDYNYGYTF.

On this clone itself: This sample includes further DNA sequences coding for the same CDR3. The rearrangement links TRBV25-1 to TRBJ2-7; 7 positions match TRBD1. This CDR3 spans 12 amino acids. The V gene end was trimmed by 6 bases and the J gene end by 4 bases; junction bases not matched to a gene: 3. CDR1 and CDR2 (germline): MGHDK, SYGVNS. CDR3 loop: CASRGDSYEQYF. In DNA form, the CDR3 reads TGTGCCAGCAGGGGGGACAGTTACGAGCAGTACTTC.

This sequence joins TRBV5-6 and TRBJ2-5; 8 bases agree with TRBD2. With V trimmed by 3 bases and J by 4 bases, 8 bases remained unmatched. The CDR3 totals 15 residues. Germline loops: CDR1 SGHDT, CDR2 YYEEEE. CDR3 nucleotide sequence: TGTGCCAGCAGCTGGTCGGGGGGGCCTAGAGAGACCCAGTACTTC. It yields the protein CASSWSGGPRETQYF.

The rearrangement joins TRBV4-1 to TRBJ2-2; 8 bases fit TRBD1. This CDR3 is built from 15 residues. V was clipped by 5 bases and J by 3 bases; unmatched bases: 5. Germline V gene sequence: CDR1 MGHRA, CDR2 YSYEKL. The CDR3 DNA reads TGCGCCAGCAGCGACAGGGGCGCCGACACCGGGGAGCTGTTTTTT. Encoded protein: CASSDRGADTGELFF.

This clone turned up a few times. This chain uses TRBV7-9 with TRBJ1-4, with TRBD1 matching 9 bases. CDR3 length: 18 amino acids. V gave up 6 bases and J gave up 0 bases; unmatched junction bases: 11. Germline CDR1 is SEHNR and CDR2 is FQNEAQ (reference sequence). The CDR3 sequence is CASSPGQGTQSTNEKLFF. The CDR3 DNA reads as TGTGCCAGCAGTCCGGGACAGGGAACTCAATCAACTAATGAAAAACTGTTTTTT.

In this sample, this clone turned up a few times. This chain joins TRBV9 and TRBJ2-7, with 7 bases lining up with TRBD1. The CDR3 has 11 amino acids. The germline CDR1 and CDR2 sequences are SGDLS and YYNGEE. Trimming at V came to 3 bases and at J to 7 bases, leaving 1 base not matched to a gene. CDR3 nucleotides: TGTGCCAGCAGCGCGGACAGGGAGCAGTACTTC. Residues: CASSADREQYF.